These 25 T cell receptor beta chains share one sample of origin, sequenced in a study of cytomegalovirus exposure and HLA in healthy donors. PCR used 60 Vbeta primers and 13 Jbeta primers. Profiled with immunoSEQ multiplex PCR; TCRdb holds only in-frame clones, not every one. The sample comprises more than 150,000 clones, roughly 80% of which are singletons, and about 7.6% rests with the top ten. Sequenced: PBMCs. The receptors were gathered from a middle-aged woman in good health and CMV-seropositive.

The CDR3 DNA follows: TGTGCCAGCAGTCCCCTCCTCGGGGGTGGGACTGAAGCTTTCTTT. This translates into CASSPLLGGGTEAFF. V usage is TRBV27 and J usage is TRBJ1-1, with a tentative D call TRBD1 (5 bases). Per germline, CDR1 MNHEY and CDR2 SMNVEV (reference sequence). Trimming pared 5 bases from V and 5 bases from J, leaving 18 bases between. The CDR3 is 15 residues long.

The chain combines TRBV6-5 with TRBJ2-3; no definite D call. V lost 4 bases to trimming and J lost 2 bases, with 10 bases between them. This CDR3 comprises 14 residues. In germline, CDR1 is MNHEY, CDR2 SVGAGI. As DNA, the CDR3 is TGTGCCAGCAGTTGGGCCTTGTTCACAGATACGCAGTATTTT. This codes for CASSWALFTDTQYF.

With respect to this clone: This specimen includes other DNA sequences encoding the same CDR3. The V and J genes are TRBV7-8 and TRBJ1-5; D unresolved. Trimming took 6 bases from V and 1 from J, leaving 13 bases between them. This CDR3 is 15 amino acids long. Germline loops: CDR1 SGHVS, CDR2 FQNEAQ. The CDR3 region has the DNA TGTGCCAGCAGTTTTGGCACCATCAGCAATCAGCCCCAGCATTTT. Protein sequence: CASSFGTISNQPQHF. Based on the CDR3 plus reference TRBV7-8 and TRBJ1-5, the full variable domain is GAGVSQSPRYKVAKRGQDVALRCDPISGHVSLFWYQQALGQGPEFLTYFQNEAQLDKSGLPSDRFFAERPEGSVSTLKIQRTQQEDSAVYLCASSFGTISNQPQHFGDGTRLSIL.

The chain combines TRBV15 with TRBJ2-5; no clear D. V was shortened by 1 base and J by 8 bases, with 8 bases between the two germline ends. The CDR3 consists of 12 residues. CDR1 is LNHNV and CDR2 is YYDKDF in the germline V gene (reference sequence). This chain's CDR3 is CATSRVLSTQYF. The CDR3 region has the DNA TGTGCCACCAGCAGAGTCTTGTCTACCCAGTACTTC.

The rearrangement uses TRBV7-3 and TRBJ2-3; TRBD2 matches 13 bases. Germline V gives CDR1 SGHTA, CDR2 FQGTGA. The CDR3 consists of 17 residues. The V and J ends lost 2 bases and 4 bases, in that order; junction bases with no gene match: 6. CDR3 coding DNA: TGTGCCAGCAGCTTAGGGGGACTAGCGGGAAGGTCAGATACGCAGTATTTT. Encoded protein: CASSLGGLAGRSDTQYF. Supplemented by reference TRBV7-3 and TRBJ2-3, the full variable domain reads GAGVSQTPSNKVTEKGKYVELRCDPISGHTALYWYRQSLGQGPEFLIYFQGTGAADDSGLPNDRFFAVRPEGSVSTLKIQRTERGDSAVYLCASSLGGLAGRSDTQYFGPGTRLTVL.

The rearrangement joins TRBV28 to TRBJ1-1, with 10 nucleotides matching TRBD1. The CDR3 loop spans 13 amino acids. Trimming at V came to 10 bases and at J to 4 bases, leaving 6 bases not matched to a gene. CDR1 is MDHEN and CDR2 is SYDVKM in the germline V gene. CDR3 coding DNA: TGTGCCACCAGGGGACAGGGGACCACTGAAGCTTTCTTT. This codes for CATRGQGTTEAFF.

J is TRBJ2-3 and V is TRBV9; 14 bases fit TRBD2. Germline assignment: CDR1 SGDLS and CDR2 YYNGEE. The junction had 1 base not matched to a gene; V was cut back by 0 bases and J by 1 base. The CDR3 has 17 amino acids. CDR3 DNA sequence: TGTGCCAGCAGCGTAGGACTAGCGGGGGGGGGCACAGATACGCAGTATTTT. Translation gives CASSVGLAGGGTDTQYF.

V is TRBV5-1 and J is TRBJ2-2; no definite D call. V was shortened by 0 bases and J by 0 bases, with 6 bases between the two germline ends. The CDR3 spans 15 residues. Germline V gene data show CDR1 as SGHRS and CDR2 as YFSETQ. CDR3 bases: TGCGCCAGCAGCTTGGGAGGATCGAACACCGGGGAGCTGTTTTTT. Protein: CASSLGGSNTGELFF.

The chain has TRBV7-3 and TRBJ1-2, with 11 bases that match TRBD1. V was clipped by 5 bases and J by 4 bases; unmatched bases: 6. The germline CDR1 and CDR2 sequences are SGHTA and FQGTGA. The CDR3 runs to 15 residues. The CDR3 is CASSPGQGAVYGYTF. The CDR3 DNA reads as TGTGCCAGCAGCCCAGGACAGGGGGCGGTCTATGGCTACACCTTC.

The rearrangement links TRBV7-2 to TRBJ2-4; D is uncertain. Germline assignment: CDR1 SGHTA and CDR2 FQGNSA. V was shortened by 2 bases and J by 7 bases, with 6 bases between the two germline ends. The CDR3 length is 12 residues. As DNA, the CDR3 is TGTGCCAGCAGCTTACCCTCGAACATTCAGTACTTC. Translating gives CASSLPSNIQYF.

The V and J genes are TRBV9 and TRBJ2-1, with TRBD2 matching over 9 bases. Germline V CDR1 and CDR2: SGDLS, YYNGEE. This CDR3 comprises 16 residues. Trimming at V came to 5 bases and at J to 0 bases, leaving 6 bases not matched to a gene. CDR3 region: CASSRSGSLSYNEQFF. The CDR3 DNA sequence: TGTGCCAGCAGTCGTAGCGGGAGTCTCTCCTACAATGAGCAGTTCTTC.

The gene calls are TRBV29-1 and TRBJ1-1; D gene ambiguous. The CDR3 runs to 12 residues. Germline CDR1 and CDR2: SQVTM and ANQGSEA. Trimming shortened V by 7 bases and J by 13 bases, and 22 bases separated the two germline ends. The CDR3 protein is CSGILGPAEVFF. DNA of the CDR3: TGCAGCGGGATCTTAGGTCCCGCCGAGGTTTTCTTT.

This clone was recorded once. The chain recombines TRBV19 with TRBJ1-4; 9 bases match TRBD1. CDR3 length equals 15 residues. Germline CDR1 and CDR2: LNHDA and SQIVND (reference sequence). V gave up 2 bases and J gave up 6 bases; unmatched junction bases: 4. The CDR3: CASSIWTGEDEKLFF. The CDR3 region has the DNA TGTGCCAGTAGTATATGGACAGGGGAGGATGAAAAACTGTTTTTT.

This chain joins TRBV19 and TRBJ1-4; 8 nucleotides agree with TRBD1. Per germline, CDR1 LNHDA and CDR2 SQIVND (reference sequence). This CDR3 spans 15 amino acids. The junction had 11 bases not matched to a gene; V was cut back by 9 bases and J by 5 bases. The CDR3 sequence: CASATGVEGNEKLFF. The DNA for the CDR3 is TGTGCCAGCGCGACAGGGGTGGAGGGGAATGAAAAACTGTTTTTT.

This rearrangement joins TRBV7-2 to TRBJ2-3, with D maybe TRBD2 (5 bases). Between the trimmed V and J ends, which lost 4 bases and 5 bases, there was a span of 19 bases. Looked up from germline, CDR1 is SGHTA and CDR2 is FQGNSA. The CDR3 runs to 16 residues. DNA for the CDR3: TGTGCCAGCAGCTCCTCTTCGACGGGGTTTGGAGATACGCAGTATTTT. Its translation: CASSSSSTGFGDTQYF.

The CDR3 loop reads CASNPAEYTGELFF. DNA for the CDR3: TGTGCCAGTAATCCCGCAGAATACACCGGGGAGCTGTTTTTT. The rearrangement joins TRBV19 to TRBJ2-2; D gene uncertain. From germline, CDR1 is LNHDA and CDR2 SQIVND (reference sequence). There are 14 residues in the CDR3. Trimming stripped 7 bases from V and 3 bases from J, with 12 bases between.

This clone came up a few times. The V and J genes are TRBV6-5 and TRBJ2-4, with D possibly matching TRBD2 (5 bases). Trimming stripped 7 bases from V and 9 bases from J, with 16 bases between. There are 13 residues in the CDR3. Per germline, CDR1 MNHEY and CDR2 SVGAGI. In DNA, the CDR3 is TGTGCCAGCACAGAACCCGGTGCGGGCATTCAGTACTTC. Residues: CASTEPGAGIQYF.

This chain joins TRBV19 and TRBJ1-5; D possibly corresponds to TRBD1 (5 bases). Germline values: CDR1 LNHDA, CDR2 SQIVND (reference sequence). The V end lost 6 bases, the J end lost 2 bases, and 11 bases lay between the germline ends. The CDR3 extends over 14 amino acids. CDR3 region: CASSRDYGNQPQHF. DNA for the CDR3: TGTGCCAGTAGCCGGGACTACGGCAATCAGCCCCAGCATTTT.

This chain uses TRBV28 with TRBJ1-5, with D tentatively TRBD1 (5 bases). This CDR3 has 15 residues. V dropped 8 bases and J dropped 1 base, with 15 bases sitting between them. The V gene's germline CDR1 is MDHEN and CDR2 SYDVKM. Here the CDR3 DNA reads TGTGCCAGCCAAACCGGGACTGAGAGCAATCAGCCCCAGCATTTT. Amino acid sequence: CASQTGTESNQPQHF.

The sample holds a few counts of this clone. This chain uses TRBV29-1 with TRBJ2-6; 10 bases are shared with TRBD1. V lost 4 bases and J lost 2; bases outside the gene matches: 8. Germline V CDR1 and CDR2: SQVTM, ANQGSEA. CDR3 length: 17 amino acids. The CDR3 coding sequence is TGCAGCGTTGGGGGGACAGGGGCCTCTCCTGGGGCCAACGTCCTGACTTTC. It specifies CSVGGTGASPGANVLTF.

The gene calls are TRBV10-2 and TRBJ1-5; D gene unclear. The length of the CDR3 is 14 residues. Germline CDR1 is WSHSY and CDR2 is SAAADI. V lost 4 bases to trimming and J lost 0 bases, with 7 bases between them. The CDR3 region is CASSVVSSNQPQHF. The CDR3 region has the DNA TGCGCCAGCAGTGTTGTATCTAGCAATCAGCCCCAGCATTTT.

The chain uses TRBV28 and TRBJ2-6, with TRBD1 matching over 8 bases. The CDR3 is 19 residues long. V lost 5 bases and J lost 3; bases outside the gene matches: 15. Germline CDR1 and CDR2: MDHEN and SYDVKM. This CDR3 reads CASSPHVGQGSGGANVLTF. In DNA, the CDR3 is TGTGCCAGCAGTCCGCACGTCGGACAGGGATCAGGTGGGGCCAACGTCCTGACTTTC.

V usage is TRBV6-5 and J usage is TRBJ2-7; a weak D match, TRBD1 (6 bases). V dropped 5 bases and J dropped 1 base, with 15 bases sitting between them. The CDR3 loop spans 15 amino acids. Germline V gives CDR1 MNHEY, CDR2 SVGAGI. The CDR3 coding sequence is TGTGCCAGCAGTCGCCAGGGGCGGATTTCCTACGAGCAGTACTTC. Translated, it gives CASSRQGRISYEQYF.

This chain uses TRBV28 with TRBJ1-2; 8 bases are shared with TRBD1. The CDR3 contains 15 residues. Unmatched junction bases numbered 9, after V lost 5 bases and J lost 4 bases. The germline gives CDR1 MDHEN, CDR2 SYDVKM. The CDR3 DNA is TGTGCCAGCAGTGGGACCAGGGGGCTCGGCTATGGCTACACCTTC. This translates into CASSGTRGLGYGYTF.

DNA for the CDR3: TGTGCCAGCAGCTCACCCGGGACTCATGGGGAGGTGGCGCAGTTCTTC. It specifies CASSSPGTHGEVAQFF. The chain employs TRBV7-8 and TRBJ2-1; weak D call: TRBD2 (6 bases). Trimming took 4 bases from V and 12 from J, leaving 25 bases between them. This CDR3 has 16 residues. Germline lookup yields CDR1 SGHVS and CDR2 FQNEAQ.